This entry is about one T cell receptor beta chain. Only in-frame clones appear in the TCRdb table, and some are missing; sequencing was by immunoSEQ multiplex PCR. The sample carries 60,000 or so clones, 80% to 90% recorded once. The sample belongs to a study of blood T cell repertoires in COVID-19. Study-level background: Both acute and convalescent COVID-19 samples were obtained from the United States, Italy and Spain. PBMCs, B-cell-depleted T cells, or T cells provided the cDNA or gDNA that made up the material.

Germline assignment: CDR1 SGDLS and CDR2 YYNGEE. There are 16 residues in the CDR3. The J segment lost 2 bases and the V segment lost 1 base, leaving 7 bases of the junction unmatched. The genes are TRBV9 and TRBJ2-7; 9 bases agree with TRBD1. The sample taken for sequencing was peripheral blood. This receptor was identified in a man between 60 and 75 years old with active or convalescent COVID-19. The DNA for the CDR3 is TGTGCCAGCAGCGTAAGTCCCACAGGGGGCCCCTACGAGCAGTACTTC. This translates into CASSVSPTGGPYEQYF.